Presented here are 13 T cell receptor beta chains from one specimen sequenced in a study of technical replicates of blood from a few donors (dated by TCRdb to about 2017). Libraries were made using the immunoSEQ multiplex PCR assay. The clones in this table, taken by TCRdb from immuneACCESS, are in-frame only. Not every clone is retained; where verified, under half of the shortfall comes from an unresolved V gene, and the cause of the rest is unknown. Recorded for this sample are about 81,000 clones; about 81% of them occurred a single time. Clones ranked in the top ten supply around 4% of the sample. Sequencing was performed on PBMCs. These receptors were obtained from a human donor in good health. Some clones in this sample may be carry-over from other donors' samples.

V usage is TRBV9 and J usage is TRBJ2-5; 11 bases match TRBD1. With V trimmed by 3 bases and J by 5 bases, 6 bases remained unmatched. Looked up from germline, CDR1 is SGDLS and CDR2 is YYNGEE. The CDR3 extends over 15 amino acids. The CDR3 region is CASSASGTGGETQYF. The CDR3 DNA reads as TGTGCCAGCAGCGCGAGCGGGACAGGGGGGGAGACCCAGTACTTC.

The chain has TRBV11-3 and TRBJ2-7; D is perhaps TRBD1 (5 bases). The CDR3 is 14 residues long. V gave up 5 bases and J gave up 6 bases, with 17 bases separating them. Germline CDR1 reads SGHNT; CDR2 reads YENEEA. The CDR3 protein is CASSHYGAWGEQYF. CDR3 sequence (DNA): TGTGCCAGCAGCCACTATGGGGCATGGGGCGAGCAGTACTTC.

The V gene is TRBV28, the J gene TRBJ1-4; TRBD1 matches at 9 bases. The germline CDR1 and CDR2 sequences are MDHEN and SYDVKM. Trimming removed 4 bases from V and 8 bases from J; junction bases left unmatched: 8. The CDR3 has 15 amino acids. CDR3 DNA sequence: TGTGCCAGCAGTTCCGAAGGACAGGGGTGGGAAAAACTGTTTTTT. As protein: CASSSEGQGWEKLFF. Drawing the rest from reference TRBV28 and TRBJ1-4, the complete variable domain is DVKVTQSSRYLVKRTGEKVFLECVQDMDHENMFWYRQDPGLGLRLIYFSYDVKMKEKGDIPEGYSVSREKKERFSLILESASTNQTSMYLCASSSEGQGWEKLFFGSGTQLSVL.

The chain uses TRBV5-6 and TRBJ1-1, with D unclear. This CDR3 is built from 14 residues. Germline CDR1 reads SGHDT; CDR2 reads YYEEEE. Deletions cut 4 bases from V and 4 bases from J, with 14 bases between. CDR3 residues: CASSGVRGGTEAFF. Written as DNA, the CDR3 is TGTGCCAGCAGCGGGGTGCGGGGTGGCACTGAAGCTTTCTTT.

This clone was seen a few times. CDR3 residues: CASSPLGQSPNYGYTF. The DNA of the CDR3 is TGCGCCAGCAGCCCTTTAGGACAGTCCCCTAACTATGGCTACACCTTC. The chain couples TRBV4-3 to TRBJ1-2, with D possibly being TRBD1 (6 bases). Trimming stripped 4 bases from V and 0 bases from J, with 15 bases between. CDR1 is LGHNA, CDR2 YSLEER, per germline. The CDR3 totals 16 residues.

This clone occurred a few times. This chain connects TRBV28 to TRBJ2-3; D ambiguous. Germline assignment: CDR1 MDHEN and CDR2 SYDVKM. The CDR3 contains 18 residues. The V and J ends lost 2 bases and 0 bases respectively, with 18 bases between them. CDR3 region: CASSLSSGLGSSTDTQYF. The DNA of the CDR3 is TGTGCCAGCAGTTTAAGTTCAGGCTTAGGCTCTAGCACAGATACGCAGTATTTT.

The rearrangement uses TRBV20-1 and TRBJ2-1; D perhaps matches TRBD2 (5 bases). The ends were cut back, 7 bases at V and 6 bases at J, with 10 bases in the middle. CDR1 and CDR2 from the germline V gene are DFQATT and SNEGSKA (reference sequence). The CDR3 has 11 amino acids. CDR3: CSVPGSNEQFF. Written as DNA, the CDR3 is TGCAGTGTCCCGGGATCCAATGAGCAGTTCTTC.

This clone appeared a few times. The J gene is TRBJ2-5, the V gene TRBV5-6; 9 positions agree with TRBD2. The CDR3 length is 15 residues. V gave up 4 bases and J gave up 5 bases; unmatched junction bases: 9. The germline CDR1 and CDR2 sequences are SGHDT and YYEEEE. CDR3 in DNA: TGTGCCAGCAGCCTCCGCGGGGGGGTTTTTGAGACCCAGTACTTC. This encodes CASSLRGGVFETQYF. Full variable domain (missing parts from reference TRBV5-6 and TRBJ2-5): DAGVTQSPTHLIKTRGQQVTLRCSPKSGHDTVSWYQQALGQGPQFIFQYYEEEERQRGNFPDRFSGHQFPNYSSELNVNALLLGDSALYLCASSLRGGVFETQYFGPGTRLLVL.

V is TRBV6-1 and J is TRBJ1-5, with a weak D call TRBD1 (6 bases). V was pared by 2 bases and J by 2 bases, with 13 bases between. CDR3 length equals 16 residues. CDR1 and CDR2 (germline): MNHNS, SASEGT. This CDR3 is CASSEWKGGGNQPQHF. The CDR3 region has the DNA TGTGCCAGCAGTGAATGGAAAGGGGGTGGCAATCAGCCCCAGCATTTT.

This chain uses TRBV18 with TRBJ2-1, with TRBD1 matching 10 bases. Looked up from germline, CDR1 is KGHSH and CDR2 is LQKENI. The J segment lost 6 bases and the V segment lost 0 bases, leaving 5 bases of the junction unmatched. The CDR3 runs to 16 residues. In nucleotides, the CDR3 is TGTGCCAGCTCACCACCGGGACGGGACAGGGGCAATGAGCAGTTCTTC. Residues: CASSPPGRDRGNEQFF.

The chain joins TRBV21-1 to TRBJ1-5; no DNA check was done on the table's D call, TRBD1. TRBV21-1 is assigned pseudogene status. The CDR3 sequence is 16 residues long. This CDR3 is CASSLGTGGDHQPQHF. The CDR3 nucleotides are TGTGCCAGCAGCCTTGGGACAGGTGGAGACCATCAGCCCCAGCATTTT.

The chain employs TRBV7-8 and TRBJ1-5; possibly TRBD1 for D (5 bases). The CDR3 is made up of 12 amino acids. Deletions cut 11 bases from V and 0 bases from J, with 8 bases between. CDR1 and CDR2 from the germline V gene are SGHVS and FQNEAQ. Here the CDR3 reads CAAGVSNQPQHF. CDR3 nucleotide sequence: TGTGCCGCGGGGGTTAGCAATCAGCCCCAGCATTTT.

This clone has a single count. The chain's CDR3 is CASSQEAQGQGFEQYF. Here the CDR3 DNA reads TGCGCCAGCAGCCAAGAGGCACAGGGACAGGGATTCGAGCAGTACTTC. The rearrangement links TRBV4-3 to TRBJ2-7; TRBD1 matches at 9 bases. The CDR3 contains 16 residues. The V segment lost 0 bases and the J segment 6 bases; nucleotides outside the gene matches: 9. Germline assignment: CDR1 LGHNA and CDR2 YSLEER.